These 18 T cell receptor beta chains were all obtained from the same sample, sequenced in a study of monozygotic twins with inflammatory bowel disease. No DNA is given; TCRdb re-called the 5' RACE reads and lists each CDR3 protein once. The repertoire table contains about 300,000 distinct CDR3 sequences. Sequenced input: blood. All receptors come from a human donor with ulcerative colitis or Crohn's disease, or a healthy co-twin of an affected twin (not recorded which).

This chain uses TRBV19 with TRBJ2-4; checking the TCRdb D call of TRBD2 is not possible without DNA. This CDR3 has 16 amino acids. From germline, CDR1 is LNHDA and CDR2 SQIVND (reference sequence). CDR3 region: CASSAGPAGAKNIQYF.

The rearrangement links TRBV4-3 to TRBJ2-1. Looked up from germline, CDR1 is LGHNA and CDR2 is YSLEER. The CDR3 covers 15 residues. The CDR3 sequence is CASSQLGSRDNEQFF.

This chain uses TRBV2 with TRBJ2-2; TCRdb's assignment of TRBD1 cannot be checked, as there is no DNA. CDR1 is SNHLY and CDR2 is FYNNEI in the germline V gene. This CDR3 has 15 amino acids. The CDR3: CASTNLGQGIGELFF.

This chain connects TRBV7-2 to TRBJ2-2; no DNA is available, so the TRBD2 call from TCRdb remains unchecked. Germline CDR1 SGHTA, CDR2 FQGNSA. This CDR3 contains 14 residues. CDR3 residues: CASKGDGYTGELFF.

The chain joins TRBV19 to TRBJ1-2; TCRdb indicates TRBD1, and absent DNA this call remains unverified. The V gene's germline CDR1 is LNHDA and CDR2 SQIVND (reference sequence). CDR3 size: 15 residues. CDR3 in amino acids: CASSIDWGISYGYTF.

CDR3 sequence reads: CSASSGGPKNIQYF. This chain uses TRBV20-1 with TRBJ2-4; TCRdb's D call of TRBD1 is untestable without DNA. The germline V gene encodes CDR1 DFQATT and CDR2 SNEGSKA (reference sequence). This CDR3 is 14 amino acids long.

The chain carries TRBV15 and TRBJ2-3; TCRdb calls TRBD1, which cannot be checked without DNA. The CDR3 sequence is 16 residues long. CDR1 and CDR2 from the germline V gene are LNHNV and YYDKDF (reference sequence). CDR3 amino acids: CATSSRLGGITDTQYF.

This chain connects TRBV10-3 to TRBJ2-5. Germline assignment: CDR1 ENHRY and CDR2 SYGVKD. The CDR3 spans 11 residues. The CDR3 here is CATRVLETQYF.

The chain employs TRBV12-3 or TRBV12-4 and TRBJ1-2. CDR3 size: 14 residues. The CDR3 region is CASSPGPQPYGYTF.

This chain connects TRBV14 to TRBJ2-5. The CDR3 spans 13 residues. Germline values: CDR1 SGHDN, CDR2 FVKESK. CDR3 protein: CASSQGRGETQYF.

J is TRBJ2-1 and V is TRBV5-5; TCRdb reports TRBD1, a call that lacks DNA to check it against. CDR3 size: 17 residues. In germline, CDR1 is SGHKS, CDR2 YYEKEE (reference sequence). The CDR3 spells CASSLSDRDIPYNEQFF.

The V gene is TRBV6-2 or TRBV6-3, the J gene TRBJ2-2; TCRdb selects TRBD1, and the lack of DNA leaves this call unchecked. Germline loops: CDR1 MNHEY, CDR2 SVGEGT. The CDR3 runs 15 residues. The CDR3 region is CASNGAALNTGELFF.

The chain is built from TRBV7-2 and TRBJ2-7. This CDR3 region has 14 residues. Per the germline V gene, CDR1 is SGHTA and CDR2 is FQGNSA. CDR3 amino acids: CASSLAPGSYEQYF.

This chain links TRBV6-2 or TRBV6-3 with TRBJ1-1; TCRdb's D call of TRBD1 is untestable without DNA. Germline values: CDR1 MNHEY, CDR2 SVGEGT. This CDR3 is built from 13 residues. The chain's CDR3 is CASSQTGPTEAFF.

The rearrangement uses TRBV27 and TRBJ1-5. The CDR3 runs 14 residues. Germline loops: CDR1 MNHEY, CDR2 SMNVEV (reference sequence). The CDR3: CASHRTYSNQPQHF.

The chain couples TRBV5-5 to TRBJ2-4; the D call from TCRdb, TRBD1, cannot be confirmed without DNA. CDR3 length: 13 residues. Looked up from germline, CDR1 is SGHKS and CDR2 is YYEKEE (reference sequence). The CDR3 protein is CASKGAGSNIQYF.

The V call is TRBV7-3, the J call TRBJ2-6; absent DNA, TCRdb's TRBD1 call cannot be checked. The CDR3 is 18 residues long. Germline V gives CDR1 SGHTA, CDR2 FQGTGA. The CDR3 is CASSSDGPGESGANVLTF.

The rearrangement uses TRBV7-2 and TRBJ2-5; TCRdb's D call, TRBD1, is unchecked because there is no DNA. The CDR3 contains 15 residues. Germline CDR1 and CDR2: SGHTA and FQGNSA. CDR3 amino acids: CASSFQRGLGGTQYF.